This record covers a single T cell receptor beta chain. In this sample, this clonotype turned up a few times. Its antigen is still unknown. Base quality data are lacking; no much larger clone is found one base away. Deletion took 3 bases off V and 6 bases off J, with a span of 11 bases between the germline ends. The germline V gene provides CDR1 MDHEN and CDR2 SYDVKM. The CDR3 contains 13 residues, cysteine and phenylalanine counted. Only the CDR3 DNA stays, 39 bases, in frame from base 1. The source of the sample is a study of naive and memory T cell subsets (dated by TCRdb to 2017 to 2019). For the study in its entirety: An open-source, UMI-based TCR alpha and beta sequencing pipeline was applied to sorted naive and memory peripheral blood T cell subsets. Complete agreement was observed between the functional CMV T cell responses and the IgG serology results. RNA was DNase-treated and reverse transcribed with TCR constant-region primers, mostly using SuperScript III. Beyond this particular receptor, the publication reports: RNA-based TCR counts may be influenced by expression changes linked to T cell activation and differentiation. The abundance of TCRs followed a power law with an exponent that differed between naive and memory subsets yet stayed consistent across the three individuals. No ground truth was available to validate the repertoire findings for the naive and memory subsets. Once error correction was done, more than 90% of naive TCR sequences showed up just once, which made the naive abundance distributions much steeper than those of the memory subsets. Naive repertoires, especially CD8, contained a few larger clonotypes, possibly memory cells re-expressing CD45RA. Gini index rose and Shannon and inverse Simpson diversity fell from naive through CM, EM and EMRA in both CD4 and CD8 cells. Each clonotype was defined as a single alpha or beta chain sequence rather than as a paired alpha/beta receptor.

Library creation used UMI-ligation and nested PCR. An equimolar mix of two oligonucleotides covering both TRBC1 and TRBC2 was used as the beta constant-region primer. The ligated cDNA went through four rounds of PCR with nested alpha and beta constant-region primers together with the SP2 primer. T4 RNA ligase 1 ligated a single-stranded oligonucleotide carrying the SP2 primer and a 12-nucleotide UMI to the cDNA 3' end. The ligation reaction was kept at 16 degrees C for roughly 18-24 hours. PCR2 was typically run as a SYBR Green qPCR and stopped at a predetermined threshold to prevent over-amplification. Every purification after the first one was done using Agencourt AMPure XP magnetic beads. Library quantification was done by Qubit, followed by a TapeStation check on which the main peak was expected at around 650 bp. Pooled libraries were sequenced on an Illumina MiSeq using v2 2x251 paired-end kits, and typically 1-2 million reads were obtained per sample. Each sample's library went into the pool at roughly 4 nM, and about 4.5-7% PhiX was added to help with cluster recognition. The study's processing was this. FASTQ reads processed by Demultiplexor were assigned V and J genes by Decombinator through tag matching that tolerated a single base-pair mismatch. UMIs were used by Collapsinator to correct both sequencing errors and frequency errors arising from PCR heterogeneity. TCRs were translated and CDR3s were extracted from the conserved cysteine to the FGXG phenylalanine by CDR3Translator, with non-productive sequences being flagged. Gini, Shannon entropy and inverse Simpson indices were calculated on repertoires that had been subsampled to equal numbers of UMI-defined TCRs. Within the linear range, a power law was fitted by maximum likelihood to the distributions of clonotype abundance. On one naive CD8 sample, the pipeline and MIGEC gave similar UMI counts, unique TCR numbers and clonal distributions. In one analysis, naive TCRs that were also found in any memory subset of the same donor were excluded from the naive repertoire. The repertoires were searched for approximately 7,000 CMV-associated CDR3 sequences that had been compiled from VDJdb and a published dataset. TCRdb itself trimmed the public reads at Q25 with fastp, ran MiXCR and retained productive beta chains. Identical CDR3 protein sequences are pooled into one entry, listed with their most common genes and DNA. Here the V and J calls rest on TCRdb's processing, not on the authors' analysis. This sample lists under 150,000 distinct CDR3 sequences; 15% to 25% were detected once. Of the sample, roughly 0.6% is held by the ten largest clones.

TCR alpha and beta chain libraries were amplified separately from the second PCR step onward. The CMV status of each donor was determined by measuring IFNgamma production from CD4+ T cells after fresh PBMCs had been stimulated overnight with CMV viral lysate. Using Miltenyi beads, CD4 T cells were first positively selected, and CD8 T cells were then positively selected from the CD4-negative fraction. After staining for CD3, CD4, CD8, CD45RA, CD27 and a live/dead dye, cells were sorted on a BD Aria II into four subsets based on CD45RA and CD27. Blood was obtained from a few healthy volunteers, and the blood from each volunteer was fractionated into CD4 and CD8 T cells and subsequently into four differentiation subsets. Approximately 120 ml of peripheral blood was drawn per donor, and PBMC were isolated by Ficoll-Paque PLUS density-gradient centrifugation. Sorted cells were lysed in RLT buffer, after which RNA was extracted using a Qiagen RNeasy kit and stored at -80 degrees C.

The material sequenced was naive CD8+ T cells from blood. Read against the paper, the sample's cell subset or site label means: naive T cells, CD45RA high CD27+. The receptor was isolated from a human donor in good health. Recombination connected TRBV28 to TRBJ1-2; perhaps TRBD1 is the D gene, with 5 bases matching. The sequence in DNA is TGTGCCAGCAGTTTCGGGGCAGCGGATGGCTACACCTTC. The resulting protein is CASSFGAADGYTF.